This entry lists 22 T cell receptor beta chains sequenced from one sample in a study of blood T cell repertoires in COVID-19. Sequencing was performed with immunoSEQ multiplex PCR; in TCRdb, only in-frame clones are kept and a portion is missing. Among some 120,000 clones listed, roughly 85% were seen once. The sample consisted of peripheral blood. Every receptor here comes from a man in his forties with acute or convalescent COVID-19.

This chain joins TRBV15 and TRBJ1-6, with D unclear. The CDR3 consists of 16 residues. The germline CDR1 and CDR2 sequences are LNHNV and YYDKDF (reference sequence). Trimming cost V 0 bases and J 7 bases, with 13 bases left between them. The CDR3 loop reads CATSRDGVLSNSPLHF. CDR3 coding DNA: TGTGCCACCAGCAGAGATGGAGTCCTGTCGAATTCACCCCTCCACTTT. Variable domain in full (rest from reference TRBV15 and TRBJ1-6): DAMVIQNPRYQVTQFGKPVTLSCSQTLNHNVMYWYQQKSSQAPKLLFHYYDKDFNNEADTPDNFQSRRPNTSFCFLDIRSPGLGDTAMYLCATSRDGVLSNSPLHFGNGTRLTVT.

The chain couples TRBV18 to TRBJ1-3, with a weak D call TRBD1 (5 bases). Germline V CDR1 and CDR2: KGHSH, LQKENI. Trimming shortened V by 8 bases and J by 0 bases, and 11 bases separated the two germline ends. The CDR3 contains 14 residues. Here the CDR3 DNA reads TGTGCCAGCGGAACAGGTCTCTCTGGAAACACCATATATTTT. This sequence encodes CASGTGLSGNTIYF.

The rearrangement uses TRBV28 and TRBJ2-5; D is possibly TRBD2 (7 bases). From germline, CDR1 is MDHEN and CDR2 SYDVKM. V was clipped by 3 bases and J by 1 base, with 21 bases between them. The CDR3 is 18 amino acids. The CDR3 sequence: CASSFSGGLGTTQETQYF. The CDR3 DNA reads TGTGCCAGCAGTTTCTCCGGGGGGCTCGGGACAACCCAAGAGACCCAGTACTTC.

V usage is TRBV3-1 (or the pseudogene TRBV3-2) and J usage is TRBJ2-5; TRBD2 might be the D (7 bases). The CDR3 extends over 16 amino acids. The germline gives CDR1 LGHDT, CDR2 YNNKEL (reference sequence). V was pared by 4 bases and J by 5 bases, with 20 bases between. Written as DNA, the CDR3 is TGTGCCAGCAGCCCTAGACTTAGGGGGGGGAGGGAGACCCAGTACTTC. It specifies CASSPRLRGGRETQYF.

This rearrangement joins TRBV19 to TRBJ2-1; 10 positions agree with TRBD2. This CDR3 has 15 amino acids. The germline gives CDR1 LNHDA, CDR2 SQIVND (reference sequence). V lost 5 bases and J lost 5; bases outside the gene matches: 6. Here the CDR3 DNA reads TGTGCCAGTAGTTCGATAGCGGGGGGCCACAATGAGCAGTTCTTC. Translation: CASSSIAGGHNEQFF.

This chain joins TRBV11-2 and TRBJ2-7, with D tentatively TRBD1 (5 bases). Trimming cost V 0 bases and J 6 bases, with 15 bases left between them. The germline CDR1 and CDR2 sequences are SGHAT and FQNNGV. This CDR3 has 15 amino acids. As DNA, the CDR3 is TGTGCCAGCAGCTTAGATCCTAGGACACCCCTCGAGCAGTACTTC. This encodes CASSLDPRTPLEQYF.

DNA for the CDR3: TGTGCCAGTAGTACCCTCCCCAGAGGCAGCACCGGGGAGCTGTTTTTT. Translated, it gives CASSTLPRGSTGELFF. The rearrangement joins TRBV19 to TRBJ2-2; D remains unclear. The CDR3 totals 16 residues. Germline V CDR1 and CDR2: LNHDA, SQIVND (reference sequence). V was trimmed by 4 bases and J by 4 bases, leaving 16 bases between them.

V gene TRBV6-5 combines with J gene TRBJ2-7; 9 nucleotides agree with TRBD2. CDR3 length: 15 residues. The trim removed 0 bases at V and 4 bases at J, leaving 4 bases unmatched. The germline V gene has CDR1 MNHEY and CDR2 SVGAGI. The CDR3 loop is CASSYSISGGYEQYF. The CDR3 nucleotides read TGTGCCAGCAGTTACTCGATTAGCGGGGGTTACGAGCAGTACTTC.

The table lists this clone with a count of one. The gene calls are TRBV6-2 or TRBV6-3 and TRBJ1-5, with 7 bases lining up with TRBD1. The CDR3 runs 15 residues. V shed 0 bases, J shed 7 bases, and the junction held 6 bases outside the gene matches. Per germline, CDR1 MNHEY and CDR2 SVGEGT. For the CDR3, the DNA is TGTGCCAGCAGTTACTCGTACAGGGGTAGGCAGCCCCAGCATTTT. This gives the protein CASSYSYRGRQPQHF.

This rearrangement joins TRBV19 to TRBJ1-6; no firm D call. CDR1 LNHDA and CDR2 SQIVND come from the germline V gene (reference sequence). The V and J ends lost 7 bases and 0 bases respectively, with 13 bases between them. CDR3 length: 16 amino acids. The CDR3 loop reads CASTRVLSSYNSPLHF. CDR3 DNA: TGTGCCAGTACCCGGGTTCTAAGCTCCTATAATTCACCCCTCCACTTT. The full variable domain, its missing parts supplied by reference TRBV19 and TRBJ1-6, is DGGITQSPKYLFRKEGQNVTLSCEQNLNHDAMYWYRQDPGQGLRLIYYSQIVNDFQKGDIAEGYSVSREKKESFPLTVTSAQKNPTAFYLCASTRVLSSYNSPLHFGNGTRLTVT.

The chain joins TRBV7-8 to TRBJ2-5, with TRBD2 identical over 8 bases. CDR1 is SGHVS and CDR2 is FQNEAQ in the germline V gene. Trimming at V came to 6 bases and at J to 2 bases, leaving 17 bases not matched to a gene. The CDR3 contains 18 residues. DNA of the CDR3: TGTGCCAGCAGTCCTACCAGGATAGCGGGACCCCGTCAAGAGACCCAGTACTTC. Protein product: CASSPTRIAGPRQETQYF.

V gene TRBV5-1 combines with J gene TRBJ1-1; 7 bases fit TRBD1. The length of the CDR3 is 15 residues. Trimming took 4 bases from V and 1 from J; bases not matched to a gene: 7. Looked up from germline, CDR1 is SGHRS and CDR2 is YFSETQ. Here the CDR3 DNA reads TGCGCCAGCAGCCGGTGGGACAGCAAGAACACTGAAGCTTTCTTT. The encoded protein is CASSRWDSKNTEAFF.

The gene calls are TRBV7-3 and TRBJ2-2; the D gene is possibly TRBD1 (6 bases). Germline V CDR1 and CDR2: SGHTA, FQGTGA. This CDR3 contains 18 residues. V dropped 2 bases and J dropped 7 bases, with 23 bases sitting between them. CDR3: CASSLPLTGARVVGELFF. As DNA, the CDR3 is TGTGCCAGCAGCTTACCCCTGACAGGAGCCAGGGTGGTCGGGGAGCTGTTTTTT.

The genes are TRBV5-1 and TRBJ2-1, with D possibly being TRBD2 (5 bases). CDR1 is SGHRS, CDR2 YFSETQ, per germline. The CDR3 has 15 residues. Trimming removed 0 bases from V and 6 bases from J, with 13 bases in between. CDR3 residues: CASSLELGGGNEQFF. CDR3 in DNA: TGCGCCAGCAGCTTGGAATTAGGAGGAGGCAATGAGCAGTTCTTC.

The chain has TRBV7-2 and TRBJ2-7; D is possibly TRBD1 (6 bases). With 4 bases removed from V and 3 bases from J, the gap between germline ends came to 10 bases. Germline V CDR1 and CDR2: SGHTA, FQGNSA. This CDR3 is 13 amino acids long. CDR3 bases: TGTGCCAGCAGCTCAGCGACAGGCTACGAGCAGTACTTC. This translates into CASSSATGYEQYF.

The chain has TRBV7-2 and TRBJ2-5; 11 bases fit TRBD2. CDR1 and CDR2 from the germline V gene are SGHTA and FQGNSA. The V gene end was trimmed by 2 bases and the J gene end by 4 bases; junction bases not matched to a gene: 15. The CDR3 runs 19 residues. CDR3 sequence reads: CASSLLVDGSGGARETQYF. CDR3 DNA: TGTGCCAGCAGCTTATTAGTTGACGGTAGCGGGGGGGCCCGAGAGACCCAGTACTTC.

The chain recombines TRBV7-2 with TRBJ2-3; D unresolved. CDR1 SGHTA and CDR2 FQGNSA come from the germline V gene. The CDR3 has 15 amino acids. V dropped 1 base and J dropped 0 bases, with 8 bases sitting between them. Here the CDR3 reads CASSLGPFSTDTQYF. As DNA, the CDR3 is TGTGCCAGCAGCTTAGGGCCCTTTAGCACAGATACGCAGTATTTT. Drawing the rest from reference TRBV7-2 and TRBJ2-3, the complete variable domain is GAGVSQSPSNKVTEKGKDVELRCDPISGHTALYWYRQSLGQGLEFLIYFQGNSAPDKSGLPSDRFSAERTGGSVSTLTIQRTQQEDSAVYLCASSLGPFSTDTQYFGPGTRLTVL.

The chain is built from TRBV7-9 and TRBJ2-3, with 14 bases that match TRBD2. The CDR3 is 16 amino acids. V was clipped by 5 bases and J by 3 bases; unmatched bases: 4. CDR1 is SEHNR and CDR2 is FQNEAQ in the germline V gene (reference sequence). CDR3 loop: CASSPRTSGRTDTQYF. CDR3 nucleotide sequence: TGTGCCAGCAGCCCACGGACTAGCGGGAGGACAGATACGCAGTATTTT.

The rearrangement joins TRBV2 to TRBJ2-5; the match to TRBD2 covers 7 bases. CDR1 and CDR2 from the germline V gene are SNHLY and FYNNEI. This CDR3 spans 14 amino acids. Unmatched junction bases numbered 9, after V lost 7 bases and J lost 4 bases. CDR3 sequence reads: CASNPDGGGETQYF. DNA for the CDR3: TGTGCCAGCAACCCGGACGGCGGGGGAGAGACCCAGTACTTC. Full variable domain (missing parts from reference TRBV2 and TRBJ2-5): EPEVTQTPSHQVTQMGQEVILRCVPISNHLYFYWYRQILGQKVEFLVSFYNNEISEKSEIFDDQFSVERPDGSNFTLKIRSTKLEDSAMYFCASNPDGGGETQYFGPGTRLLVL.

V is TRBV5-1 and J is TRBJ2-1, with 7 positions matching TRBD2. This CDR3 contains 16 residues. Germline lookup yields CDR1 SGHRS and CDR2 YFSETQ. V lost 3 bases to trimming and J lost 6 bases; unmatched junction nucleotides: 12. In DNA, the CDR3 is TGCGCCAGCAGCTGGGGAGGGCTAGCGAAGACCAATGAGCAGTTCTTC. Protein product: CASSWGGLAKTNEQFF.

This chain uses TRBV6-2 or TRBV6-3 with TRBJ1-4, with D maybe TRBD1 (5 bases). V was clipped by 2 bases and J by 0 bases, with 7 bases between them. Germline-derived CDR1 and CDR2 are MNHEY and SVGEGT. The CDR3 contains 15 residues. The CDR3 DNA is TGTGCCAGCAGTTACCCCAGGGCAACTAATGAAAAACTGTTTTTT. It yields the protein CASSYPRATNEKLFF.

The chain has TRBV18 and TRBJ1-2; 9 bases line up with TRBD1. The J segment lost 6 bases and the V segment lost 2 bases, leaving 7 bases of the junction unmatched. Looked up from germline, CDR1 is KGHSH and CDR2 is LQKENI. This CDR3 region has 15 residues. CDR3 amino acids: CASSPAGQGINGYTF. The CDR3 DNA reads as TGTGCCAGCTCACCAGCGGGACAGGGTATCAATGGCTACACCTTC.